This TCR beta chain was found in a study of radiation and T cells in renal cell carcinoma. Losses at the gene ends were 3 bases for V and 0 bases for J; bases not matched to a gene: 8. Germline V CDR1 and CDR2: SGHDT, YYEEEE. The CDR3 is 17 residues long. Study-level findings and limits: Pretreatment tumor biopsies were lacking, so baseline clonotypes are unknown.

Sample time point: blood 4 weeks post-SBRT, at nephrectomy. Treatment here: 15 Gy SBRT to primary tumor, nephrectomy 4 weeks later. Nephrectomy followed 15 Gy stereotactic body radiation by 4 weeks. This table comes from immunoSEQ multiplex PCR, and its TCRdb copy is limited to in-frame clones, with some not included. Of 120,000 to 150,000 clones listed, 65% to 90% are singletons. With respect to this clone: The antigen is unknown.

The chain employs TRBV5-6 and TRBJ1-2; 10 bases line up with TRBD1. This sequence originates from a woman aged 45-65 years with renal cell carcinoma. Material: blood, obtained from a patient whose treatment included radiotherapy and nephrectomy. The CDR3 nucleotides are TGTGCCAGCAGCTCTTCGCCCGGGACAGGGGCTAACTATGGCTACACCTTC. This sequence encodes CASSSSPGTGANYGYTF.